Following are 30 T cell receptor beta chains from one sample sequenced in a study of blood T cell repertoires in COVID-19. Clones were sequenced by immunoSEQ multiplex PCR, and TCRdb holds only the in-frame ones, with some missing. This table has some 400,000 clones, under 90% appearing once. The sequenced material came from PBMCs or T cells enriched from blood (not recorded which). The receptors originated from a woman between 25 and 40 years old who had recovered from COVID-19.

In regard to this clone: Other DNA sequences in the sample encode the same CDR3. The CDR3 DNA follows: TGTGCCAGCAGTTCCTCCGGGACAGGGAATTCACCCCTCCACTTT. It specifies CASSSSGTGNSPLHF. This chain uses TRBV6-2 or TRBV6-3 with TRBJ1-6; 9 bases agree with TRBD1. Germline CDR1 and CDR2: MNHEY and SVGEGT. The CDR3 contains 15 residues. J lost 7 bases, V lost 4 bases, and 5 bases had no gene match.

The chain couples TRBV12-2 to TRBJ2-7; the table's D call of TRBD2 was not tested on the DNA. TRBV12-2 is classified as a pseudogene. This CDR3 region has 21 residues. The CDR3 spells CASRLAFAPWTPSGRSYEQYF. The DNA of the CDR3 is TGTGCAAGTCGCTTAGCTTTCGCCCCATGGACTCCTAGCGGGAGATCCTACGAGCAGTACTTC.

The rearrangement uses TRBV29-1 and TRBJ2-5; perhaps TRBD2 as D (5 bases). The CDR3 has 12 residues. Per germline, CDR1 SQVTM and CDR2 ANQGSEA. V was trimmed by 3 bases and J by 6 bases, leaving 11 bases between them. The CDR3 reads CSVERVIKTQYF. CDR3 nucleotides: TGCAGCGTTGAGAGGGTTATAAAGACCCAGTACTTC.

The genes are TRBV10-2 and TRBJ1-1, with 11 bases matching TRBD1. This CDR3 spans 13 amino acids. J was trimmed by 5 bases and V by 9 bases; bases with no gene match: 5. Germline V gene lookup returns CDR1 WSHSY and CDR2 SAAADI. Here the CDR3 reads CASLGQGGTEAFF. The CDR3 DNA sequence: TGCGCCAGTCTGGGACAGGGGGGAACTGAAGCTTTCTTT.

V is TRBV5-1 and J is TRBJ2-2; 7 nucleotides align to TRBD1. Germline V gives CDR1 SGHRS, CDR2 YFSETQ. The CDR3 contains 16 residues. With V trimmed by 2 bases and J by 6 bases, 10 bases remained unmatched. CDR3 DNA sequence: TGCGCCAGCAGCTTTGGTATGAGGGGGCGCCCCGGGGAGCTGTTTTTT. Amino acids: CASSFGMRGRPGELFF.

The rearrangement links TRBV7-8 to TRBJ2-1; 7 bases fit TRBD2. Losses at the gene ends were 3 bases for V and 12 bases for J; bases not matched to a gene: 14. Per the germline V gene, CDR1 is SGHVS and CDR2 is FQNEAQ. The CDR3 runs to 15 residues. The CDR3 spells CASSFPLAAHMGQFF. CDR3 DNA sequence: TGTGCCAGCAGCTTCCCGCTAGCGGCCCACATGGGGCAGTTCTTC.

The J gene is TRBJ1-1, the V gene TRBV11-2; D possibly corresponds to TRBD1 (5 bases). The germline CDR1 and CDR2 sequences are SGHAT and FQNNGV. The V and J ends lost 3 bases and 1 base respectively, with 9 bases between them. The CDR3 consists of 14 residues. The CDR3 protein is CASSFRGQNTEAFF. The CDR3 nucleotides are TGTGCCAGCAGCTTCCGCGGACAGAACACTGAAGCTTTCTTT.

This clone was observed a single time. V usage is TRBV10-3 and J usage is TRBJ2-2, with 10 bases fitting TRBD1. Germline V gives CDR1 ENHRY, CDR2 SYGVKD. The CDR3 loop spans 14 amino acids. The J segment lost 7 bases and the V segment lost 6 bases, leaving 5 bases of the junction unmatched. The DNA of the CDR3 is TGTGCCATCAGAGAGACAGGGGGCTACGGGGAGCTGTTTTTT. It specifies CAIRETGGYGELFF.

In DNA, the CDR3 is TGTGCCAGCAGCCATGCCTCTAGCGGTGAAGAGACCCAGTACTTC. Protein product: CASSHASSGEETQYF. V usage is TRBV3-1 (or the pseudogene TRBV3-2) and J usage is TRBJ2-5, with 7 bases aligning to TRBD2. Trimming cost V 3 bases and J 3 bases; bases outside gene matches: 7. Per germline, CDR1 LGHDT and CDR2 YNNKEL (reference sequence). The CDR3 consists of 15 residues.

DNA of the CDR3: TGTGCCAGCAGTTCCGGACTGTCTGAAGCTTTCTTT. Protein product: CASSSGLSEAFF. The rearrangement links TRBV27 to TRBJ1-1; D is ambiguous. Germline V gene lookup returns CDR1 MNHEY and CDR2 SMNVEV (reference sequence). V lost 4 bases and J lost 6, with 9 bases in between. This CDR3 region has 12 residues.

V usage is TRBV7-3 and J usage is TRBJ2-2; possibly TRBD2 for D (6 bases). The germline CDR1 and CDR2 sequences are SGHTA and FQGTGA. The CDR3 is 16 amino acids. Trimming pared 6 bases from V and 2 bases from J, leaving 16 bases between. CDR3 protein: CASRLQPGANTGELFF. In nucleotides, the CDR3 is TGTGCCAGCAGACTCCAGCCGGGAGCCAACACCGGGGAGCTGTTTTTT.

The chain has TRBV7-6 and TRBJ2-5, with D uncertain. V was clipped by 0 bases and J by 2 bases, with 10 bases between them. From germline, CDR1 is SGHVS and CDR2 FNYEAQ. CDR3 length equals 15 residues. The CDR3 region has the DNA TGTGCCAGCAGCTTAGCGGGCTTTAATCAAGAGACCCAGTACTTC. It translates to CASSLAGFNQETQYF. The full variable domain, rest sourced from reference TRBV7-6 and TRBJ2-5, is GAGVSQSPRYKVTKRGQDVALRCDPISGHVSLYWYRQALGQGPEFLTYFNYEAQQDKSGLPNDRFSAERPEGSISTLTIQRTEQRDSAMYRCASSLAGFNQETQYFGPGTRLLVL.

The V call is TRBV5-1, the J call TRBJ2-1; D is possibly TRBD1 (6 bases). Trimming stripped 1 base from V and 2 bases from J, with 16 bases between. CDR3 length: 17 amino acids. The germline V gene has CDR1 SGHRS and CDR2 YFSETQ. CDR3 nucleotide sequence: TGCGCCAGCAGCTTGTCCCCGGTGGGGGCCCCCTACAATGAGCAGTTCTTC. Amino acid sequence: CASSLSPVGAPYNEQFF.

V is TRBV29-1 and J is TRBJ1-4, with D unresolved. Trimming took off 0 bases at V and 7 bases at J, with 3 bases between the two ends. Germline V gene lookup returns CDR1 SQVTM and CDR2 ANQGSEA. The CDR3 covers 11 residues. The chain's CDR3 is CSVEDREKLFF. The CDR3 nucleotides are TGCAGCGTTGAAGATCGTGAAAAACTGTTTTTT.

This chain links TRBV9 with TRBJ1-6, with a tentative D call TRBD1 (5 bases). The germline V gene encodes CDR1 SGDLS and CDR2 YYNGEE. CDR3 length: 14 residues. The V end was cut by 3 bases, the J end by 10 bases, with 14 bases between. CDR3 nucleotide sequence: TGTGCCAGCAGCGCCGGGGGAGGGACCTCACCCCTCCACTTT. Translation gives CASSAGGGTSPLHF.

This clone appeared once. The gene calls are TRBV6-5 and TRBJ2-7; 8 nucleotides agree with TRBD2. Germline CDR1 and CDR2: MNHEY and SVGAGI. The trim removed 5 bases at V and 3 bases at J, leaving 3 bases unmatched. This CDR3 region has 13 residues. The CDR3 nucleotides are TGTGCCAGCAGTAGAGCGGGGGACTACGAGCAGTACTTC. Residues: CASSRAGDYEQYF.

CDR3 nucleotides: TGTGCCAGCAGCCCGACAGGGGGCATCGGCAATGAGCAGTTCTTC. This gives the protein CASSPTGGIGNEQFF. The genes are TRBV4-2 and TRBJ2-1, with 10 bases aligning to TRBD1. With 4 bases clipped from V and 6 bases from J, the junction kept 6 bases outside the gene matches. Germline V lookup: CDR1 LGHNA, CDR2 YNFKEQ. There are 15 residues in the CDR3.

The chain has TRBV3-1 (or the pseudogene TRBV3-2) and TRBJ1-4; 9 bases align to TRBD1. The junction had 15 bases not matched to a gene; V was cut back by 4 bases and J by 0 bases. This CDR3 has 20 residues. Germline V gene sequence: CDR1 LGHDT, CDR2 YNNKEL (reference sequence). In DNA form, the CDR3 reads TGTGCCAGCAGCCCTTACTATCCCGGGACAGGGTTGGCAACTAATGAAAAACTGTTTTTT. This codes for CASSPYYPGTGLATNEKLFF.

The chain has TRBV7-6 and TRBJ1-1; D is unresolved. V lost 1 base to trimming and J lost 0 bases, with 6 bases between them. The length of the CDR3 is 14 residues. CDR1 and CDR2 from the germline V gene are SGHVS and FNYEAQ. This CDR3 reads CASSLVDMNTEAFF. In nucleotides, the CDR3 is TGTGCCAGCAGCTTAGTAGATATGAACACTGAAGCTTTCTTT.

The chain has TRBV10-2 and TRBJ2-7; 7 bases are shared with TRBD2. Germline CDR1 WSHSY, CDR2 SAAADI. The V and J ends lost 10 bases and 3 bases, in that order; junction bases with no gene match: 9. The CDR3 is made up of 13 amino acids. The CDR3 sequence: CATAGTTYYEQYF. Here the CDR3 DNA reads TGCGCCACTGCCGGGACTACCTACTACGAGCAGTACTTC.

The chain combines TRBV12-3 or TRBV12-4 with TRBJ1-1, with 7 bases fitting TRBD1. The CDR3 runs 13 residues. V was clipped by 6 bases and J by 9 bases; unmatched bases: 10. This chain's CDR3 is CASSRDRVIQAFF. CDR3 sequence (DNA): TGTGCCAGCAGCCGCGACAGGGTTATACAAGCTTTCTTT.

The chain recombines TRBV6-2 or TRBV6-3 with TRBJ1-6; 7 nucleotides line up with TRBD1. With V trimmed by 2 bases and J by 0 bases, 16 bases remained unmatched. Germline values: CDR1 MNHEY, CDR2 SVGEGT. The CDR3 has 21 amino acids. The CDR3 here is CASSYVGQQPQKSSYNSPLHF. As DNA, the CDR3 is TGTGCCAGCAGTTACGTGGGACAGCAACCTCAGAAAAGCTCCTATAATTCACCCCTCCACTTT.

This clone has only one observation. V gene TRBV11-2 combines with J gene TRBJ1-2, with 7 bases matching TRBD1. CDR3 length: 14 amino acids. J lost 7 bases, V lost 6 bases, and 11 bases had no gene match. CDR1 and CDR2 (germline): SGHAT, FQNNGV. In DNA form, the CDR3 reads TGTGCCAGCAGTCTGACAGGGTGGGGATTTGGCTACACCTTC. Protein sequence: CASSLTGWGFGYTF. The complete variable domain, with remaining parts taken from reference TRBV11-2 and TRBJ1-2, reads EAGVAQSPRYKIIEKRQSVAFWCNPISGHATLYWYQQILGQGPKLLIQFQNNGVVDDSQLPKDRFSAERLKGVDSTLKIQPAKLEDSAVYLCASSLTGWGFGYTFGSGTRLTVV.

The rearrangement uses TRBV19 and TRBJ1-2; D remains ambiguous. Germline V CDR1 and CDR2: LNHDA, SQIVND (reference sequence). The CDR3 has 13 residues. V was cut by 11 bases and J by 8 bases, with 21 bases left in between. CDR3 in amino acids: CAGKPDVREGYTF. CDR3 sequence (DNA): TGTGCCGGTAAGCCGGACGTGAGGGAGGGCTACACCTTC. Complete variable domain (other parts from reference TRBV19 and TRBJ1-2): DGGITQSPKYLFRKEGQNVTLSCEQNLNHDAMYWYRQDPGQGLRLIYYSQIVNDFQKGDIAEGYSVSREKKESFPLTVTSAQKNPTAFYLCAGKPDVREGYTFGSGTRLTVV.

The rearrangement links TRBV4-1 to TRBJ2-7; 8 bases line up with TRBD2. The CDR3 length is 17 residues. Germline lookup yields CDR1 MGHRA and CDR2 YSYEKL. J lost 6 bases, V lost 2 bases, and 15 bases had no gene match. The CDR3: CASSQSLLVTSDREQYF. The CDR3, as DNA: TGCGCCAGCAGCCAATCCCTATTAGTGACTAGCGATCGCGAGCAGTACTTC.

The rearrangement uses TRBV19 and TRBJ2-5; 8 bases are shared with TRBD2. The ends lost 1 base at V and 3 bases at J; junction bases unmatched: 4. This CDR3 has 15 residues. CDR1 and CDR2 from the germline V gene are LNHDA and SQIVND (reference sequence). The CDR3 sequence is CASSIVPGLEETQYF. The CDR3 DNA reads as TGTGCCAGTAGTATAGTACCGGGACTAGAAGAGACCCAGTACTTC.

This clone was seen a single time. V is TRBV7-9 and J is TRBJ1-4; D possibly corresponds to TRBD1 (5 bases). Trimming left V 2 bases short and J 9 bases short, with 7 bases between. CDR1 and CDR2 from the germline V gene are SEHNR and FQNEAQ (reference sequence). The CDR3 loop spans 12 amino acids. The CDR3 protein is CASSLTGKKLFF. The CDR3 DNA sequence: TGTGCCAGCAGCTTAACAGGCAAAAAACTGTTTTTT.

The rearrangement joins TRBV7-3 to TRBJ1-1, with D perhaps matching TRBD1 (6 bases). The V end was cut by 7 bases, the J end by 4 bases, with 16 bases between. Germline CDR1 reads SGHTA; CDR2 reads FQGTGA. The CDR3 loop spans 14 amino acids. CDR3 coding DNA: TGTGCCAGCACCGCCCCGGGGACATCCACTGAAGCTTTCTTT. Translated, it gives CASTAPGTSTEAFF.

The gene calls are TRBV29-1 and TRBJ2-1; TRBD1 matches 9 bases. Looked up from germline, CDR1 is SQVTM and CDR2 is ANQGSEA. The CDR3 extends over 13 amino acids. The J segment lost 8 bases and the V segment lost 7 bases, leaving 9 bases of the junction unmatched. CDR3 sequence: CSAYRQGGDEQFF. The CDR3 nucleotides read TGCAGCGCGTACAGACAGGGGGGCGATGAGCAGTTCTTC.

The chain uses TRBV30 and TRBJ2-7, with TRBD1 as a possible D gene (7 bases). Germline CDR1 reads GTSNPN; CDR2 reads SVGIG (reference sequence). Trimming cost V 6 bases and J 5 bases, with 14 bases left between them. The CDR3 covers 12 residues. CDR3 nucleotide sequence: TGTGCCTGTACTCCCAGGGGGGACGAGCAGTACTTC. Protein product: CACTPRGDEQYF.